The source of this T cell receptor (beta chain) is a study of Ad26.COV2.S vaccination and SARS-CoV-2 variants. The CDR3 contains 15 residues. Germline CDR1 is KGHSH and CDR2 is LQKENI. Trimming left V 2 bases short and J 1 base short, with 9 bases between. Data came from immunoSEQ multiplex PCR; TCRdb stores just in-frame clones and leaves some out. The sample has about 320,000 clones, over 80% seen once. The treatment here: over 15 received Ad26.COV2.S at low or high dose, single or two shots; 5 received placebo; per-sample allocation not given. Material that was analyzed had been drawn on day 63 after the first vaccine or placebo injection.

J is TRBJ1-3 and V is TRBV18; D uncertain. Sequencing used peripheral blood, obtained in a trial of Ad26.COV2.S vaccine versus placebo. The sequence derives from a person aged 18-65 years who received the Ad26.COV2.S COVID-19 vaccine or a placebo. The CDR3 region has the DNA TGTGCCAGCTCACCATCTCAGAGATCTGGAAACACCATATATTTT. Translated: CASSPSQRSGNTIYF.